The 18 T cell receptor beta chains below all came from one sample that was sequenced in a study of T cells in Graves' hyperthyroidism and ophthalmopathy. The TCR beta CDR3 regions underwent amplification using RNA transcripts as the source. The HTBI primer set drove a first-round RT-PCR of the TCR CDR3. TCRdb re-analysed the multiplex PCR reads in MiXCR, keeping a single row per CDR3 protein. The sample holds around 600,000 distinct CDR3 sequences, 15% to 17% seen once. Sequenced: blood. The receptor source for this set is a woman aged 25 to 39 with Graves' hyperthyroidism.

The sample holds a few counts of this clonotype. This may be a read error: a much more frequent sequence differs by one nucleotide. The chain combines TRBV6-2 or TRBV6-3 with TRBJ1-5; perhaps TRBD1 as D (5 bases). The CDR3 totals 13 residues. Germline lookup yields CDR1 MNHEY and CDR2 SVGEGT. V was pared by 6 bases and J by 4 bases, with 10 bases between. CDR3 coding DNA: TGTGCCAGCAGGACAGTCAAAAATCAGCCCCAGCATTTT. Translating gives CASRTVKNQPQHF.

About this clonotype itself: This clone may be a read error of a much larger clone one base away. The J gene is TRBJ2-7, the V gene TRBV7-2, with D perhaps matching TRBD1 (6 bases). The CDR3 has 15 amino acids. Germline V gene sequence: CDR1 SGHTA, CDR2 FQGNSA. Trimming pared 1 base from V and 5 bases from J, leaving 15 bases between. CDR3 loop: CASSLDRAASHEQYF. In DNA form, the CDR3 reads TGTGCCAGCAGCTTAGACAGGGCCGCGTCCCACGAGCAGTACTTC.

Ten or more counts support this clonotype. This chain links TRBV5-1 with TRBJ2-1; D gene uncertain. The length of the CDR3 is 14 residues. Per the germline V gene, CDR1 is SGHRS and CDR2 is YFSETQ. Trimming pared 1 base from V and 5 bases from J, leaving 10 bases between. Here the CDR3 DNA reads TGCGCCAGCAGCTTGTCCCAGGTCCACAATGAGCAGTTCTTC. Residues: CASSLSQVHNEQFF.

V usage is TRBV4-2 and J usage is TRBJ2-2, with D possibly called TRBD1 or TRBD2 (5 bases each). Trimming stripped 2 bases from V and 2 bases from J, with 9 bases between. The V gene's germline CDR1 is LGHNA and CDR2 YNFKEQ. The CDR3 is 15 amino acids. CDR3 coding DNA: TGTGCCAGCAGCCAATCGGGACGAAACACCGGGGAGCTGTTTTTT. Translating it yields CASSQSGRNTGELFF.

The sample holds many counts of this clonotype. The rearrangement uses TRBV3-1 and TRBJ1-4; D gene uncertain. V was shortened by 0 bases and J by 8 bases, with 10 bases between the two germline ends. This CDR3 is 14 amino acids long. CDR1 is LGHDT, CDR2 YNNKEL, per germline (reference sequence). The CDR3 sequence is CASSQDFGPEKLFF. The CDR3 DNA follows: TGTGCCAGCAGCCAAGATTTCGGGCCCGAAAAACTGTTTTTT.

Turning to this clonotype: One end of the junction fails to match germline, which may point to a read error. The gene calls are TRBV20-1 and TRBJ1-5, with D possibly TRBD1 on 5 matching bases. Germline assignment: CDR1 DFQATT and CDR2 SNEGSKA (reference sequence). The CDR3 length is 14 residues. In DNA, the CDR3 is TGCAGTGCGAGAGGGACGGCCGACAATCAGCCCCAGCATTTT. Its translation: CSARGTADNQPQHF.

The chain links TRBV6-4 to TRBJ2-7; D might be TRBD2 (6 bases). The CDR3 runs to 16 residues. V was cut by 5 bases and J by 1 base, with 18 bases left in between. Germline V gene data show CDR1 as MRHNA and CDR2 as SNTAGT. The CDR3 DNA reads as TGTGCCAGCAGTTCTCTGGGACTGTCGACGTCCTACGAGCAGTACTTC. As protein: CASSSLGLSTSYEQYF.

The chain uses TRBV4-1 and TRBJ2-7, with D tentatively TRBD2 (6 bases). This CDR3 is 16 amino acids long. Germline assignment: CDR1 MGHRA and CDR2 YSYEKL. The V end lost 4 bases, the J end lost 0 bases, and 16 bases lay between the germline ends. The CDR3 protein is CASSPTAGRISYEQYF. The CDR3 DNA reads TGCGCCAGCAGCCCTACCGCAGGGAGGATCTCCTACGAGCAGTACTTC.

The table lists this clonotype with many counts. The chain combines TRBV13 with TRBJ2-7; D perhaps matches TRBD2 (6 bases). Germline CDR1 is PRHDT and CDR2 is FYEKMQ (reference sequence). The CDR3 length is 14 residues. V was shortened by 5 bases and J by 6 bases, with 17 bases between the two germline ends. The CDR3 DNA follows: TGTGCCAGCAGCGACCGCCACAGGAGGGTCGAGCAGTACTTC. Translated, it gives CASSDRHRRVEQYF.

This chain uses TRBV6-1 with TRBJ1-4; 8 bases match TRBD1. Germline lookup yields CDR1 MNHNS and CDR2 SASEGT. V shed 10 bases and J 0 bases; nucleotides not matched to a gene: 7. The CDR3 consists of 15 residues. The CDR3 sequence is CATTGQATTNEKLFF. CDR3 in DNA: TGTGCCACTACGGGACAGGCGACAACTAATGAAAAACTGTTTTTT.

This clonotype has a handful of counts. This rearrangement joins TRBV20-1 to TRBJ2-7; 15 bases agree with TRBD2. The CDR3 runs to 16 residues. Germline CDR1 is DFQATT and CDR2 is SNEGSKA (reference sequence). The V and J ends lost 0 bases and 5 bases, in that order; junction bases with no gene match: 5. CDR3 nucleotide sequence: TGCAGTGCTAGAGATTGGACTAGCGGGAGGGACAACGAGCAGTACTTC. It yields the protein CSARDWTSGRDNEQYF.

This clonotype was counted between two and nine times. The chain couples TRBV20-1 to TRBJ1-6, with 9 bases matching TRBD1. The germline V gene encodes CDR1 DFQATT and CDR2 SNEGSKA (reference sequence). The CDR3 is 16 amino acids. Trimming cost V 4 bases and J 7 bases; bases outside gene matches: 11. The CDR3 sequence: CSAIPGTGSSNSPLHF. CDR3 sequence (DNA): TGCAGTGCTATACCGGGGACAGGGAGTTCCAATTCACCCCTCCACTTT.

This clonotype was seen a few times. This chain links TRBV6-2 or TRBV6-3 with TRBJ2-7, with D unresolved. Germline lookup yields CDR1 MNHEY and CDR2 SVGEGT. Trimming pared 5 bases from V and 3 bases from J, leaving 20 bases between. This CDR3 spans 16 amino acids. The CDR3 sequence is CASSNRVIPQYYEQYF. CDR3 nucleotide sequence: TGTGCCAGCAGTAACCGGGTAATCCCTCAATACTACGAGCAGTACTTC.

This clonotype was seen many times. The V call is TRBV6-1, the J call TRBJ2-7; a possible D gene is TRBD1 (5 bases). Germline-derived CDR1 and CDR2 are MNHNS and SASEGT. Trimming stripped 6 bases from V and 0 bases from J, with 9 bases between. The CDR3 is 13 amino acids. The CDR3 protein is CASSYTGSYEQYF. For the CDR3, the DNA is TGTGCCAGCAGCTACACAGGCTCCTACGAGCAGTACTTC.

This clonotype appeared many times. The chain uses TRBV3-1 and TRBJ2-7; 12 positions match TRBD2. The V gene's germline CDR1 is LGHDT and CDR2 YNNKEL (reference sequence). This CDR3 region has 16 residues. Germline trimming cut 1 base from V and 1 base from J; bases unmatched to any gene: 2. This chain's CDR3 is CASSQGLAGVSYEQYF. CDR3 sequence (DNA): TGTGCCAGCAGCCAAGGACTAGCGGGAGTTTCCTACGAGCAGTACTTC.

The V and J genes are TRBV28 and TRBJ1-6; 7 nucleotides line up with TRBD1. The J segment lost 6 bases and the V segment lost 8 bases, leaving 10 bases of the junction unmatched. There are 15 residues in the CDR3. The germline V gene has CDR1 MDHEN and CDR2 SYDVKM. This CDR3 is CASPGQGGSNSPLHF. CDR3 nucleotide sequence: TGTGCCAGCCCGGGCCAGGGGGGCTCTAATTCACCCCTCCACTTT.

This clonotype occurred a few times. V and J are TRBV18 and TRBJ1-3; D call uncertain. Trimming removed 3 bases at V and 0 bases at J, with 12 bases between. Germline CDR1 KGHSH, CDR2 LQKENI. This CDR3 comprises 16 residues. CDR3 loop: CASSPNQDFSGNTIYF. The CDR3 DNA reads as TGTGCCAGCTCACCTAACCAGGATTTCTCTGGAAACACCATATATTTT. Full variable domain (remainder filled in from reference TRBV18 and TRBJ1-3): NAGVMQNPRHLVRRRGQEARLRCSPMKGHSHVYWYRQLPEEGLKFMVYLQKENIIDESGMPKERFSAEFPKEGPSILRIQQVVRGDSAAYFCASSPNQDFSGNTIYFGEGSWLTVV.

This clonotype was seen ten or more times. This chain uses TRBV28 with TRBJ2-7; possible D gene TRBD1, 6 bases. The germline V and J ends were trimmed by 4 bases and 0 bases, with 16 bases remaining between them. CDR3 length: 16 amino acids. The germline V gene encodes CDR1 MDHEN and CDR2 SYDVKM. CDR3 in amino acids: CASSSSQGRGSYEQYF. In nucleotides, the CDR3 is TGTGCCAGCAGTTCGTCACAGGGCAGGGGCTCCTACGAGCAGTACTTC. The whole variable domain, remainder taken from reference TRBV28 and TRBJ2-7, is DVKVTQSSRYLVKRTGEKVFLECVQDMDHENMFWYRQDPGLGLRLIYFSYDVKMKEKGDIPEGYSVSREKKERFSLILESASTNQTSMYLCASSSSQGRGSYEQYFGPGTRLTVT.